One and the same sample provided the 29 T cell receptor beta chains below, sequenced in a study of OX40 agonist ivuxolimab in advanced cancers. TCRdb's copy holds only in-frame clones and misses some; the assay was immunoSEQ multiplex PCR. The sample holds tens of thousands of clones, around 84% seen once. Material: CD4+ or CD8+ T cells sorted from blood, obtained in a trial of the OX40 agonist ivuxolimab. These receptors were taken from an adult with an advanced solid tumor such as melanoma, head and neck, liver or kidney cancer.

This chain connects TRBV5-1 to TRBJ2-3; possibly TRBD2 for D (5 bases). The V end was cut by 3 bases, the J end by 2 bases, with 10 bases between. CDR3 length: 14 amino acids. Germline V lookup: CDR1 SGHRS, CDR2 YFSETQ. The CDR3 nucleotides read TGCGCCAGCAGCTCGTGGAGGCACACAGATACGCAGTATTTT. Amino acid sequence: CASSSWRHTDTQYF.

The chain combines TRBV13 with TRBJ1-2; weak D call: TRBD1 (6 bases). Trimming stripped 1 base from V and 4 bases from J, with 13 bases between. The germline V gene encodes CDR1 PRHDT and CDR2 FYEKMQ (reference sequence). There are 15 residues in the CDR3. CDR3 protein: CASSLVQGGVYGYTF. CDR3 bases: TGTGCCAGCAGCTTAGTACAGGGAGGAGTCTATGGCTACACCTTC.

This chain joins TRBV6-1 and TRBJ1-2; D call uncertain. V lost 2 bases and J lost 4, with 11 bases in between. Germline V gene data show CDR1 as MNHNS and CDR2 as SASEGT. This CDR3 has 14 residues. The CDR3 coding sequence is TGTGCCAGCAGTGAAAACGGGGATGGCTATGGCTACACCTTC. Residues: CASSENGDGYGYTF.

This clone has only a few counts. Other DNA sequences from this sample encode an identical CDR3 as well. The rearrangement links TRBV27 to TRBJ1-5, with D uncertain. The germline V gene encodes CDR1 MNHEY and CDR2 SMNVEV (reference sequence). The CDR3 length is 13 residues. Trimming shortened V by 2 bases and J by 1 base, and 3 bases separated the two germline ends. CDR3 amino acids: CASSLGSNQPQHF. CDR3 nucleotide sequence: TGTGCCAGCAGTTTAGGCAGCAATCAGCCCCAGCATTTT.

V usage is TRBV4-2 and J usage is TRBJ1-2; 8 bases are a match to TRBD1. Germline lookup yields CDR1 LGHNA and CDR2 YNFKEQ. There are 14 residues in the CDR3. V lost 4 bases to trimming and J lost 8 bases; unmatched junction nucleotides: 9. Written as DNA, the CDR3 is TGTGCCAGCAGCCTTCCGACAGGGGCACTGGGCTACACCTTC. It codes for CASSLPTGALGYTF.

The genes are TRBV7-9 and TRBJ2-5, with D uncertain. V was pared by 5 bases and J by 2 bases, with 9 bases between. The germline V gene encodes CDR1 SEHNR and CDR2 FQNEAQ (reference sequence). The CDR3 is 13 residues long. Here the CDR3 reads CASSPPVQETQYF. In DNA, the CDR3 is TGTGCCAGCAGCCCACCCGTTCAAGAGACCCAGTACTTC.

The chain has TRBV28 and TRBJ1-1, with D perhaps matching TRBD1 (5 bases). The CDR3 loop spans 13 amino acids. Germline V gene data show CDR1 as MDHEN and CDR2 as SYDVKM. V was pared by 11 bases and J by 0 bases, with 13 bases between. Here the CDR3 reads CASRDLMNTEAFF. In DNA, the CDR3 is TGTGCCTCCCGGGACCTCATGAACACTGAAGCTTTCTTT. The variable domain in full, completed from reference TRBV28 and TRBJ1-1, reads DVKVTQSSRYLVKRTGEKVFLECVQDMDHENMFWYRQDPGLGLRLIYFSYDVKMKEKGDIPEGYSVSREKKERFSLILESASTNQTSMYLCASRDLMNTEAFFGQGTRLTVV.

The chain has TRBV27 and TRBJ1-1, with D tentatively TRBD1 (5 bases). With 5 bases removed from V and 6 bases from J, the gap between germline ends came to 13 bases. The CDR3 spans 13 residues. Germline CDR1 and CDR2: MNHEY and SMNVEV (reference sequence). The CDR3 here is CASSLAAGPEAFF. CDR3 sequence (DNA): TGTGCCAGCAGTCTAGCCGCGGGGCCTGAAGCTTTCTTT.

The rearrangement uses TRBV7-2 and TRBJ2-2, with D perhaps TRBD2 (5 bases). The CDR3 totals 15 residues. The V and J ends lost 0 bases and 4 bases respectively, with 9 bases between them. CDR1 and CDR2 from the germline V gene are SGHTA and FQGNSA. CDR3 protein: CASSLAGAFTGELFF. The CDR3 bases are TGTGCCAGCAGCTTAGCGGGAGCATTCACCGGGGAGCTGTTTTTT.

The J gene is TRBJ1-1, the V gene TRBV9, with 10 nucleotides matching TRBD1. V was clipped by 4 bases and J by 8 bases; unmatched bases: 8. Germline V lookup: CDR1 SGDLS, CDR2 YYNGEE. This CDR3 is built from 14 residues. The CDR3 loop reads CASSSGQGDSEAFF. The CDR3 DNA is TGTGCCAGCAGCTCAGGACAGGGGGATTCGGAAGCTTTCTTT.

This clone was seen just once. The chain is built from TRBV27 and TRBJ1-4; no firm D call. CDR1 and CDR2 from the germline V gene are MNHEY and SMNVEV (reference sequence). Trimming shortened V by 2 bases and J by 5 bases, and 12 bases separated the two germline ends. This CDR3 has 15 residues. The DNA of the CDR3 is TGTGCCAGCAGTTTACAGGCGGATACAAATGAAAAACTGTTTTTT. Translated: CASSLQADTNEKLFF.

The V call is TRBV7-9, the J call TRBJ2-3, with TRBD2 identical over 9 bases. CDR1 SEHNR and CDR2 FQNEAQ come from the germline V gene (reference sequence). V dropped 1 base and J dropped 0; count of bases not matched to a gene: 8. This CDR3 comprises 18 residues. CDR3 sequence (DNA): TGTGCCAGCAGCTTAGTAGCGGGGGACCGTCCTAGCACAGATACGCAGTATTTT. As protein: CASSLVAGDRPSTDTQYF. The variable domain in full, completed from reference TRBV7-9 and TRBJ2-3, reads DTGVSQNPRHKITKRGQNVTFRCDPISEHNRLYWYRQTLGQGPEFLTYFQNEAQLEKSRLLSDRFSAERPKGSFSTLEIQRTEQGDSAMYLCASSLVAGDRPSTDTQYFGPGTRLTVL.

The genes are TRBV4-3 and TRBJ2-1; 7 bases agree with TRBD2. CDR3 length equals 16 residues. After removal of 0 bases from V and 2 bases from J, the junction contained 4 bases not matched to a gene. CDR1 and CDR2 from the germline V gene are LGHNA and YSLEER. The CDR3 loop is CASSQDERGAYNEQFF. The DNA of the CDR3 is TGCGCCAGCAGCCAAGATGAGCGGGGCGCCTACAATGAGCAGTTCTTC.

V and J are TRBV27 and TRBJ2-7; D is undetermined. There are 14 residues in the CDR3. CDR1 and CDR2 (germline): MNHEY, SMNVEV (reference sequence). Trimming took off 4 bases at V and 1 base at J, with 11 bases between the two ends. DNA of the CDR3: TGTGCCAGCAGTTCCCCGACAAATTCCTACGAGCAGTACTTC. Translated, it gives CASSSPTNSYEQYF.

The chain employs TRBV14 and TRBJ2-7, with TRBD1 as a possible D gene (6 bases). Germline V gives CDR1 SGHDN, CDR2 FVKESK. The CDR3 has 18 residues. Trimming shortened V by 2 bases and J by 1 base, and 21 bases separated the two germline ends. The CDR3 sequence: CASSQSKGVGANSYEQYF. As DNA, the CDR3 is TGTGCCAGCAGCCAATCGAAAGGGGTGGGGGCCAATTCCTACGAGCAGTACTTC.

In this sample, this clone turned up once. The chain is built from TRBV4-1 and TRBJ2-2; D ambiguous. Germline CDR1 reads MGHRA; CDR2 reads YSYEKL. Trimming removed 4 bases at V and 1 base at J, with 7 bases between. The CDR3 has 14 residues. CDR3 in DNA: TGCGCCAGCAGCCCAAAGCAGAACACCGGGGAGCTGTTTTTT. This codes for CASSPKQNTGELFF.

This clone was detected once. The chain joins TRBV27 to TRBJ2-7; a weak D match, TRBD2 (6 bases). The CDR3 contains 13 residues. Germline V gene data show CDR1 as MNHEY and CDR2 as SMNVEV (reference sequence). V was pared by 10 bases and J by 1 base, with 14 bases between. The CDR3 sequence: CATMGGASYEQYF. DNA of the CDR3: TGTGCCACCATGGGGGGAGCATCCTACGAGCAGTACTTC.

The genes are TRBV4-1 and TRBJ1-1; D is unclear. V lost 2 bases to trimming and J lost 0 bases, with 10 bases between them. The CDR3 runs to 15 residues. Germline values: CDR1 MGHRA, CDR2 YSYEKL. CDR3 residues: CASSQSTIMNTEAFF. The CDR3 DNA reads TGCGCCAGCAGCCAATCGACCATAATGAACACTGAAGCTTTCTTT.

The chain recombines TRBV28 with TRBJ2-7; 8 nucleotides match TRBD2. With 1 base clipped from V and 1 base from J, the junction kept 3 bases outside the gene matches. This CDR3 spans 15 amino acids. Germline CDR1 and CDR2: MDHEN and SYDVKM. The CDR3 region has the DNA TGTGCCAGCAGTTTATCCGCGGGGGGTTCCTACGAGCAGTACTTC. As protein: CASSLSAGGSYEQYF.

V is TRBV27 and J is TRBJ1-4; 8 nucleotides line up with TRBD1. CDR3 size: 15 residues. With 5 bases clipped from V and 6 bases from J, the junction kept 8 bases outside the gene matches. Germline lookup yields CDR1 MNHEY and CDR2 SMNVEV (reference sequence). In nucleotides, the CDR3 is TGTGCCAGCAGTCTGCGGACAGGGTATTATGAAAAACTGTTTTTT. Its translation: CASSLRTGYYEKLFF.

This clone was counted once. The CDR3 DNA reads as TGTGCCAGCAGGTTAGCGGGGATGGGCACAGATACGCAGTATTTT. Protein sequence: CASRLAGMGTDTQYF. The chain couples TRBV6-5 to TRBJ2-3, with TRBD2 matching 8 bases. The CDR3 contains 15 residues. Trimming removed 6 bases from V and 1 base from J; junction bases left unmatched: 6. Looked up from germline, CDR1 is MNHEY and CDR2 is SVGAGI.

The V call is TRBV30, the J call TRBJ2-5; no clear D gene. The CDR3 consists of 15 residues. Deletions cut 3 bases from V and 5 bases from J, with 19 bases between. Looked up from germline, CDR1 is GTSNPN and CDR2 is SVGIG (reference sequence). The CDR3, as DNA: TGTGCCTGGAGCGTCCCGGGCCTTCTTGTCGAGACCCAGTACTTC. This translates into CAWSVPGLLVETQYF. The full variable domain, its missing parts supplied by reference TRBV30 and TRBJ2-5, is SQTIHQWPATLVQPVGSPLSLECTVEGTSNPNLYWYRQAAGRGLQLLFYSVGIGQISSEVPQNLSASRPQDRQFILSSKKLLLSDSGFYLCAWSVPGLLVETQYFGPGTRLLVL.

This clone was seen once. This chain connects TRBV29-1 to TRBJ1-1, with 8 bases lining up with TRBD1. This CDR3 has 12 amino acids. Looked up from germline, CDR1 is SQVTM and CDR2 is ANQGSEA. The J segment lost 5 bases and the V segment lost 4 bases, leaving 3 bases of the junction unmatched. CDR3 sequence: CSVAWTGTEAFF. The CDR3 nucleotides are TGCAGCGTTGCCTGGACAGGGACTGAAGCTTTCTTT.

CDR3 nucleotides: TGTGCCAGCAGCGTAGCTTATGGTCAGCCGGGCTCTGGGGAGCAGTTCTTC. It codes for CASSVAYGQPGSGEQFF. J is TRBJ2-1 and V is TRBV9; D is undetermined. Germline assignment: CDR1 SGDLS and CDR2 YYNGEE. The CDR3 is 17 residues long. V was pared by 0 bases and J by 10 bases, with 23 bases between. The full variable domain, its missing parts supplied by reference TRBV9 and TRBJ2-1, is DSGVTQTPKHLITATGQRVTLRCSPRSGDLSVYWYQQSLDQGLQFLIQYYNGEERAKGNILERFSAQQFPDLHSELNLSSLELGDSALYFCASSVAYGQPGSGEQFFGPGTRLTVL.

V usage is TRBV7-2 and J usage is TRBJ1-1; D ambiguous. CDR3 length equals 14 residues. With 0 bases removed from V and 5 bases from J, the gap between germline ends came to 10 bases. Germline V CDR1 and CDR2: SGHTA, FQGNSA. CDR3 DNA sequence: TGTGCCAGCAGCTTAGCTGCGGGATTTACTGAAGCTTTCTTT. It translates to CASSLAAGFTEAFF.

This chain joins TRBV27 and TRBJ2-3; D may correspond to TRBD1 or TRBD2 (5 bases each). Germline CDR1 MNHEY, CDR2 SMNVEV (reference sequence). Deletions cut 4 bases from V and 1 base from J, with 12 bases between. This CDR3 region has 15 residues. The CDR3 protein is CASSYPRGGTDTQYF. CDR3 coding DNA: TGTGCCAGCAGTTACCCCCGGGGCGGCACAGATACGCAGTATTTT.

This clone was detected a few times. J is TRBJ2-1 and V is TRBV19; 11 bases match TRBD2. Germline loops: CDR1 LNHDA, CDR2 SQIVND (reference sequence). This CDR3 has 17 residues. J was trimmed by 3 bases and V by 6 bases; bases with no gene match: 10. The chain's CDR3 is CASRLTSGDLFYNEQFF. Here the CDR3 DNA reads TGTGCCAGTAGGTTGACTAGCGGGGACCTCTTCTACAATGAGCAGTTCTTC.

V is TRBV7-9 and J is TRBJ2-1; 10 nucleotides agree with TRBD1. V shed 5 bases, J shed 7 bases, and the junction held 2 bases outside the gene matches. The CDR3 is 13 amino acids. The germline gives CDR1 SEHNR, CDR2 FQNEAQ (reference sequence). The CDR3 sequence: CASSRDRGNEQFF. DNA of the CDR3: TGTGCCAGCAGCCGGGACAGGGGTAATGAGCAGTTCTTC.

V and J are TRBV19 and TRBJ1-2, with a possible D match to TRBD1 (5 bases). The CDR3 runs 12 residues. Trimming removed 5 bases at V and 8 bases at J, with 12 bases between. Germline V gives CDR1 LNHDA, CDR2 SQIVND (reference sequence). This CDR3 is CASSWQGRGYTF. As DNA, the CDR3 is TGTGCCAGTAGTTGGCAGGGTCGGGGCTACACCTTC.